These 10 T cell receptor beta chains were all obtained from the same sample, sequenced in a study of cytomegalovirus exposure and HLA in healthy donors. The study ran its PCR with 60 Vbeta and 13 Jbeta primers. Only in-frame clones appear in the TCRdb table, and some are missing; sequencing was by immunoSEQ multiplex PCR. The data show fewer than 40,000 clones, around 84% seen once. The source material was PBMCs. The origin of the receptors is a woman under 30 in good health and CMV-seronegative.

This clone was seen only once. The gene calls are TRBV4-3 and TRBJ2-1; TRBD2 matches at 8 bases. The CDR3 is 17 amino acids. Germline loops: CDR1 LGHNA, CDR2 YSLEER. The J segment lost 2 bases and the V segment lost 0 bases, leaving 6 bases of the junction unmatched. CDR3 sequence reads: CASSQDRTSGTYNEQFF. CDR3 DNA: TGCGCCAGCAGCCAAGATCGAACTAGCGGAACCTACAATGAGCAGTTCTTC.

The chain couples TRBV7-8 to TRBJ2-6; perhaps TRBD2 as D (5 bases). Deletions cut 1 base from V and 2 bases from J, with 18 bases between. Per germline, CDR1 SGHVS and CDR2 FQNEAQ. CDR3 length: 19 residues. CDR3 nucleotides: TGTGCCAGCAGCTTAGGCGTGACTAAGCTAGTACCTGGGGCCAACGTCCTGACTTTC. Translating gives CASSLGVTKLVPGANVLTF.

The V and J genes are TRBV7-3 and TRBJ2-2; possible D gene TRBD2, 5 bases. CDR1 and CDR2 from the germline V gene are SGHTA and FQGTGA. The ends were cut back, 4 bases at V and 7 bases at J, with 16 bases in the middle. The CDR3 spans 15 residues. CDR3 bases: TGTGCCAGCAGCTCCTCCGCGAGGGTGGTCGGGGAGCTGTTTTTT. It translates to CASSSSARVVGELFF. The full variable domain, with the rest looked up from reference TRBV7-3 and TRBJ2-2, is GAGVSQTPSNKVTEKGKYVELRCDPISGHTALYWYRQSLGQGPEFLIYFQGTGAADDSGLPNDRFFAVRPEGSVSTLKIQRTERGDSAVYLCASSSSARVVGELFFGEGSRLTVL.

The chain recombines TRBV5-1 with TRBJ2-1; D remains ambiguous. The CDR3 runs to 13 residues. Trimming took 1 base from V and 9 from J, leaving 11 bases between them. Germline CDR1 SGHRS, CDR2 YFSETQ. This CDR3 reads CASSLPSSGEQFF. The CDR3 region has the DNA TGCGCCAGCAGCTTGCCCAGCTCGGGTGAGCAGTTCTTC.

V usage is TRBV6-6 and J usage is TRBJ2-7; TRBD1 is a possible D gene (5 bases). V was clipped by 7 bases and J by 4 bases, with 14 bases between them. The CDR3 totals 13 residues. The germline CDR1 and CDR2 sequences are MNHNY and SVGAGI (reference sequence). The CDR3 protein is CASISRDLYEQYF. For the CDR3, the DNA is TGTGCCAGCATCTCCAGGGATTTATACGAGCAGTACTTC.

The chain recombines TRBV7-2 with TRBJ2-7, with 8 bases that match TRBD1. The V gene's germline CDR1 is SGHTA and CDR2 FQGNSA. The J segment lost 5 bases and the V segment lost 5 bases, leaving 11 bases of the junction unmatched. The CDR3 consists of 15 residues. The CDR3 DNA is TGTGCCAGCAGCCTCAAAGGGACAGGTAGGAACGAGCAGTACTTC. Translation gives CASSLKGTGRNEQYF.

This clone was recorded once. The chain combines TRBV21-1 with TRBJ2-3; TRBD1 is the table's D call and was not checked against the DNA. TRBV21-1 is designated a pseudogene. CDR3 length: 15 residues. The CDR3 sequence is CASSSWTRGTDTQYF. The CDR3 nucleotides are TGTGCCAGCAGCAGCTGGACAAGGGGCACAGATACGCAGTATTTT.

A few counts support this clone. The chain has TRBV5-1 and TRBJ2-1; D unclear. Germline CDR1 reads SGHRS; CDR2 reads YFSETQ. The CDR3 runs 12 residues. V lost 4 bases and J 4 bases, leaving 6 bases between the germline ends. CDR3 bases: TGCGCCAGCAGCGACACATACAATGAGCAGTTCTTC. Protein: CASSDTYNEQFF.

This sequence joins TRBV7-9 and TRBJ2-3, with TRBD2 as a possible D gene (6 bases). Germline CDR1 and CDR2: SEHNR and FQNEAQ (reference sequence). Deletions cut 4 bases from V and 6 bases from J, with 20 bases between. The CDR3 has 16 amino acids. This chain's CDR3 is CASSSPLADFWDTQYF. In nucleotides, the CDR3 is TGTGCCAGCAGCTCCCCCTTAGCGGACTTTTGGGATACGCAGTATTTT.

The gene calls are TRBV5-1 and TRBJ2-5, with D possibly TRBD2 on 5 matching bases. Looked up from germline, CDR1 is SGHRS and CDR2 is YFSETQ. CDR3 length: 15 amino acids. V lost 2 bases and J lost 2, with 13 bases in between. The CDR3 loop is CASSFSEGRQETQYF. CDR3 bases: TGCGCCAGCAGCTTTAGCGAAGGTCGGCAAGAGACCCAGTACTTC.